This T cell receptor (beta chain) came from a study of CD4 and CD8 cells across lung adenocarcinoma regions. TCRdb called the PCR reads again in MiXCR, with one record for every CDR3 protein. The sample lists about 25,000 distinct CDR3 sequences; approximately 53% were seen once. Germline V gene lookup returns CDR1 MGHRA and CDR2 YSYEKL. The CDR3 length is 14 residues. Source material: CD8+ T cells from the center of a lung tumor. This TCR was sampled from a male donor with lung adenocarcinoma. The CD4 and CD8 labels of this study may be unreliable. The chain has TRBV4-1 and TRBJ2-2; D is possibly TRBD2 (5 bases). The J call may be in error: the DNA end matches TRBJ2-3 better. CDR3 loop: CASSQDVRAEEQYF. The CDR3 nucleotides read TGCGCCAGCAGCCAAGATGTGAGGGCAGAGGAGCAGTATTTT.